The T cell receptor beta chain described here comes from a study of shared clonotypes between healthy human individuals. V dropped 1 base and J dropped 8; count of bases not matched to a gene: 5. The CDR3 runs to 14 residues. CDR1 and CDR2 from the germline V gene are SGHRS and YFSETQ. Using immunoSEQ multiplex PCR, the repertoire was profiled, and TCRdb retains in-frame clones only, with some absent. This table has approximately 1.9 million clones, 85% to 95% appearing once. CD45RO-negative, CCR7-selected cells formed the naive CD8 fraction, which excluded terminally differentiated effector memory CD45RA+ cells.

The source material was naive CD8+ T cells from PBMCs. The chain recombines TRBV5-1 with TRBJ1-1; 10 positions match TRBD1. The receptor's source is a man aged 18 to 29 in good health. Some clones in this sample may be carry-over from other donors' samples. CDR3 DNA: TGCGCCAGCAGCTTGCTTCCGGGACAGGGGGAAGCTTTCTTT. This sequence encodes CASSLLPGQGEAFF.